A selection of T cell receptor beta chains follows, all from one sample in a study of control samples from healthy donors and cancer patients. The protocol was immunoSEQ multiplex PCR, while the TCRdb copy is restricted to in-frame clones and leaves out a portion. The table has 110,000 or so clones, 80% to 90% seen once. The sequenced sample consisted of blood. The receptors stem from a young man in good health. CDR3s include the opening cysteine and the closing phenylalanine or tryptophan.

v_gene,len,CDR3aa
TRBV6-1,15,CASSEFGQGHQPQHF
TRBV10-3,14,CAISEGQANTEAFF
TRBV12-3/TRBV12-4,13,CASSLSGGRGYTF
TRBV29-1,14,CSVTTGGLNTEAFF
TRBV5-1,15,CASSFPGQGKSEQFF
TRBV5-1,17,CASSLDRPISTNEKLFF
TRBV5-1,15,CASSYRQGAFREQFF
TRBV18,15,CASSRLGNREETQYF
TRBV14,17,CASSQVIRHRDSNEQFF
TRBV14,13,CASSLGTNTEAFF
TRBV12-3/TRBV12-4,12,CASSYRTGGQFF
TRBV27,17,CASSLSSTGQGNYGYTF
TRBV2,17,CASSYIRGTAQTGELFF
TRBV27,13,CASSLSRGTEAFF
TRBV19,17,CASTTLYGQGYNEKLFF
TRBV18,12,CASSPARYEQYF
TRBV3-1/TRBV3-2,13,CASSPPGGVGTYF
TRBV19,15,CASSINTYSNQPQHF
TRBV5-8,14,CASSSSGKGQPQHF
TRBV24-1,14,CATSDLGANNEQFF
TRBV10-2,13,CASSAEGGQPQHF
TRBV5-1,14,CASSLGQGNSPLHF
TRBV18,14,CASSPPNTEAEAFF
TRBV5-1,11,CASSSTGEQFF
TRBV6-4,14,CASSETYSGYGYTF
TRBV5-6,14,CASSLGTLNYGYTF
TRBV5-1,17,CASSSPGTGAYSYEQYF